The 2 T cell receptor beta chains reported below all come from one sample, sequenced in a study of glioma-infiltrating T cells. The iRepertoire nested amplicon-rescue multiplex PCR amplified TCR alpha and beta CDR3s from RNA. Using its own MiXCR run on the multiplex PCR reads, TCRdb lists one record per CDR3 protein. Altogether about 380,000 distinct CDR3 sequences are present, around 38% being singletons, with the ten largest covering 9.5% to 15%. Material for sequencing was glioma tissue, nonneoplastic brain tissue, or PBMCs (not recorded which). All receptors come from a human donor with low-grade glioma or glioblastoma, undergoing nonglioma brain surgery, or in good health (not recorded which).

V usage is TRBV7-2 and J usage is TRBJ1-2; no clear D gene. With 3 bases removed from V and 8 bases from J, the gap between germline ends came to 10 bases. The CDR3 length is 12 residues. The germline gives CDR1 SGHTA, CDR2 FQGNSA. The CDR3 protein is CASSFSPMGYTF. In nucleotides, the CDR3 is TGTGCCAGCAGCTTCTCCCCAATGGGCTACACCTTC.

Worth noting for this clonotype: A read error may explain this, as a much larger clone is one base away. This sequence joins TRBV6-1 and TRBJ1-2; the D gene is possibly TRBD1 (6 bases). There are 14 residues in the CDR3. The germline CDR1 and CDR2 sequences are MNHNS and SASEGT. CDR3 DNA: TGTGCCAGCAGCTTGGACAGCCCCCCCTATGGCTACGCCTTC. Residues: CASSLDSPPYGYAF.